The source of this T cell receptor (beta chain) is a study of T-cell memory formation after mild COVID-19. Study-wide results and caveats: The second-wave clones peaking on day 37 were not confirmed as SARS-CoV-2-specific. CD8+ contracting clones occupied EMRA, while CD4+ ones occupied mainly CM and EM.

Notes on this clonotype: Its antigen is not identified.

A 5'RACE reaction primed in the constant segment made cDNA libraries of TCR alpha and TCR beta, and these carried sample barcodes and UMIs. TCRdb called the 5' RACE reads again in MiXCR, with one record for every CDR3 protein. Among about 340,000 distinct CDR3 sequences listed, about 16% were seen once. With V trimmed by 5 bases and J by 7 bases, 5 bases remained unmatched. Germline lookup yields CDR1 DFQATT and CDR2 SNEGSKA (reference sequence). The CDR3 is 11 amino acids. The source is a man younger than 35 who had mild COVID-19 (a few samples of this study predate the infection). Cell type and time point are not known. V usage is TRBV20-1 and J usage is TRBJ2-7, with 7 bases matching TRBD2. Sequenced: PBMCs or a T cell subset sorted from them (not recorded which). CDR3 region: CSASGLGEQYF. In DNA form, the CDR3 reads TGCAGTGCTTCAGGACTAGGTGAGCAGTACTTC.